This TCR beta chain was documented in a study of cytomegalovirus exposure and HLA in healthy donors. Study-level findings and limits: According to the study, 160 or so TCR beta chains were cytomegalovirus-associated.

On this clone itself: Its antigen remains unknown.

With 60 Vbeta and 13 Jbeta primers, the PCR was carried out. Assay used: immunoSEQ multiplex PCR; TCRdb lists only in-frame clones, some missing. The sample holds more than 85,000 clones, roughly an eighth seen once. The CDR3 totals 14 residues. Germline CDR1 and CDR2: MGHDK and SYGVNS. The V and J ends lost 4 bases and 7 bases respectively, with 13 bases between them. This sequence joins TRBV25-1 and TRBJ1-4, with a tentative D call TRBD1 (5 bases). The clonotype comes from a man aged 40-49 years in good health and CMV-seropositive. The sequencing input was PBMCs. CDR3 sequence reads: CASSGAGQGEKLFF. The CDR3, as DNA: TGTGCCAGCAGTGGTGCAGGCCAGGGTGAAAAACTGTTTTTT.